Shown below are 20 T cell receptor beta chains from a single sample sequenced in a study of T cell clonality in common variable immunodeficiency. Data came from immunoSEQ multiplex PCR; TCRdb stores just in-frame clones and leaves some out. This sample's table has 8,000 to 9,500 clones. Their antigens remain unidentified. Findings and caveats of the study: Common variable immunodeficiency TCR beta sequences reportedly had fewer deletions and N-nucleotide insertions.

The material sequenced was peripheral blood mononuclear cells. The origin of the receptors is a human donor with common variable immunodeficiency.

Concerning this clone: The read stops 3 residues short of the end of the CDR3; the missing end is completed from the germline J gene. The chain employs TRBV18 and TRBJ1-1; a possible D gene is TRBD1 (5 bases). This CDR3 contains 13 residues. Per the germline V gene, CDR1 is KGHSH and CDR2 is LQKENI. The germline V and J ends were trimmed by 8 bases and 5 bases, with 15 bases remaining between them. The covered CDR3 bases are TGTGCCAGCCCCTCAGGGATTGGGACTGAA. This encodes CASPSGIGTE. The CDR3 in full is CASPSGIGTEAFF. Full variable domain (outside the CDR3, taken from reference TRBV18 and TRBJ1-1): NAGVMQNPRHLVRRRGQEARLRCSPMKGHSHVYWYRQLPEEGLKFMVYLQKENIIDESGMPKERFSAEFPKEGPSILRIQQVVRGDSAAYFCASPSGIGTEAFFGQGTRLTVV.

The CDR3 DNA, read in part, is TGTGCCAGTAGTCCGACAGGGTGGAATGAG. It translates to CASSPTGWNE. The full CDR3 sequence reads CASSPTGWNEQFF. The V gene is TRBV19, the J gene TRBJ2-1; 7 bases are shared with TRBD1. The CDR3 is cut off 3 residues early in the read; its end comes from the germline J gene. Looked up from germline, CDR1 is LNHDA and CDR2 is SQIVND (reference sequence). V lost 5 bases to trimming and J lost 7 bases; unmatched junction nucleotides: 5. The CDR3 extends over 13 amino acids.

As regards this clone: The read ends 3 residues shy of where the CDR3 ends; the end is completed using the germline J gene. This chain joins TRBV2 and TRBJ2-3, with 9 nucleotides matching TRBD2. V lost 5 bases, J lost 1 base, and 1 base stayed unmatched. CDR1 is SNHLY and CDR2 is FYNNEI in the germline V gene. The CDR3 extends over 14 amino acids. CDR3 bases read: TGTGCCAGCAGTTTAGCGGGGGGCACAGATACG. Translation: CASSLAGGTDT. The whole CDR3 region reads CASSLAGGTDTQYF.

A remark on this clone: The read gets to within 3 residues of the CDR3 end, and the germline J gene fills in the rest. The chain combines TRBV2 with TRBJ2-7; 9 bases agree with TRBD1. Unmatched junction bases numbered 5, after V lost 4 bases and J lost 4 bases. Germline values: CDR1 SNHLY, CDR2 FYNNEI. The CDR3 runs 14 residues. CDR3: CASSGVQGAYEQYF. Incomplete CDR3 DNA: TGTGCCAGCAGTGGCGTACAGGGGGCGTACGAG.

By frequency, this clone registers medium-sized. The DNA ends 3 residues before the CDR3 does, and the rest of the CDR3 is filled in from the germline J gene. This chain joins TRBV5-1 and TRBJ1-1, with D possibly being TRBD1 (6 bases). This CDR3 has 14 amino acids. Germline V gene sequence: CDR1 SGHRS, CDR2 YFSETQ. V lost 4 bases and J 4 bases, leaving 14 bases between the germline ends. The CDR3 reads CASSLAGEVTEAFF. CDR3 DNA (partial): TGCGCCAGCAGCCTTGCAGGGGAGGTCACTGAA.

To note about this clone: The CDR3 end lies 3 residues beyond the end of the read and is filled in from the germline J gene. The rearrangement uses TRBV30 and TRBJ2-1; TRBD2 aligns across 12 bases. CDR3 length: 16 amino acids. In germline, CDR1 is GTSNPN, CDR2 SVGIG (reference sequence). After removal of 5 bases from V and 8 bases from J, the junction contained 13 bases not matched to a gene. The covered CDR3 bases are TGTGCCTGGGCCCTTAGGACTAGCGGGATGTACCATGAG. It yields the protein CAWALRTSGMYHE. The whole CDR3 reads CAWALRTSGMYHEQFF.

In regard to this clone: The CDR3 end falls 3 residues outside the read, so it is completed with the germline J gene. The chain uses TRBV10-1 and TRBJ2-1, with 10 nucleotides matching TRBD2. Germline V gives CDR1 WNHNN, CDR2 SYGVQD (reference sequence). V dropped 2 bases and J dropped 7; count of bases not matched to a gene: 8. CDR3 length: 16 residues. Incomplete CDR3 DNA: TGCGCCAGCAGTGAGCTAGCGGGAGCCCCAGGGAATGAG. This sequence encodes CASSELAGAPGNE. The whole CDR3 is CASSELAGAPGNEQFF.

On this clone: The read stops 3 residues short of the end of the CDR3; the missing end is completed from the germline J gene. The chain combines TRBV7-8 with TRBJ1-1; TRBD1 aligns across 8 bases. This CDR3 contains 14 residues. Germline V gene lookup returns CDR1 SGHVS and CDR2 FQNEAQ. J gave up 1 base and V 4 bases, and 2 bases lay outside the gene matches. CDR3: CASSYGQGNTEAFF. The sequenced CDR3 bases are TGTGCCAGCAGCTATGGACAGGGGAACACTGAA.

Judged by frequency, this clone is medium-sized. The DNA ends 3 residues before the CDR3 does, and the rest of the CDR3 is filled in from the germline J gene. The gene calls are TRBV5-5 and TRBJ1-6; possibly TRBD1 for D (5 bases). With 4 bases removed from V and 6 bases from J, the gap between germline ends came to 14 bases. The CDR3 is 15 amino acids. Germline CDR1 reads SGHKS; CDR2 reads YYEKEE (reference sequence). Incomplete CDR3 DNA: TGTGCCAGCAGCGGACAATGGACACCTAATTCACCC. Translated: CASSGQWTPNSP. The entire CDR3 protein is CASSGQWTPNSPLHF.

Details on this clone: From the germline J gene comes the end of the CDR3, since the read stops 3 residues before it. V and J are TRBV18 and TRBJ2-5; D not certain. CDR3 length: 13 amino acids. The germline V gene has CDR1 KGHSH and CDR2 LQKENI. V was trimmed by 2 bases and J by 1 base, leaving 5 bases between them. This CDR3 is CASSPGGQETQYF. Partial CDR3 DNA: TGTGCCAGCTCACCAGGCGGCCAAGAGACC.

Worth noting for this clone: The read finishes 3 residues shy of the CDR3 end, and the germline J gene is used to complete it. J is TRBJ2-4 and V is TRBV19, with 7 bases identical to TRBD1. V shed 6 bases and J 1 base; nucleotides not matched to a gene: 6. Germline assignment: CDR1 LNHDA and CDR2 SQIVND (reference sequence). The CDR3 has 15 amino acids. The CDR3 is CASRNSGQAKNIQYF. The sequenced CDR3 bases are TGTGCCAGTAGAAACTCGGGACAGGCCAAAAACATT.

As to this clone: The sequence runs out 3 residues before the end of the CDR3; the remainder is reconstructed from the germline J gene. The V gene is TRBV18, the J gene TRBJ1-2, with 10 bases lining up with TRBD1. Germline trimming cut 3 bases from V and 6 bases from J; bases unmatched to any gene: 7. CDR1 and CDR2 from the germline V gene are KGHSH and LQKENI. The CDR3 has 15 amino acids. The CDR3 region is CASSPGTGDIHGYTF. The CDR3 DNA, read in part, is TGTGCCAGCTCACCTGGGACAGGGGACATTCATGGC.

Details on this clone: The sequenced fragment ends 3 residues before the CDR3 boundary, so the rest is inferred from the germline J gene. The chain is built from TRBV7-9 and TRBJ2-1; a possible D gene is TRBD1 (5 bases). This CDR3 contains 12 residues. The germline CDR1 and CDR2 sequences are SEHNR and FQNEAQ (reference sequence). Trimming took 4 bases from V and 7 from J, leaving 8 bases between them. CDR3 DNA, as far as it was read: TGTGCCAGCAGCTGTTCAGGGAATGAG. Translation gives CASSCSGNE. The CDR3 in full is CASSCSGNEQFF.

A remark on this clone: The CDR3 end falls 3 residues outside the read, so it is completed with the germline J gene. This rearrangement joins TRBV19 to TRBJ2-7; 8 positions match TRBD1. V gave up 5 bases and J gave up 1 base; unmatched junction bases: 4. The CDR3 length is 14 residues. Germline-derived CDR1 and CDR2 are LNHDA and SQIVND (reference sequence). The CDR3 loop reads CASSPRQGSYEQYF. The part of the CDR3 DNA that was read is TGTGCCAGTAGTCCCAGACAGGGGTCCTACGAG.

Regarding this clone: The read ends 3 residues shy of where the CDR3 ends; the end is completed using the germline J gene. This sequence joins TRBV20-1 and TRBJ1-3; D call uncertain. The length of the CDR3 is 12 residues. The V and J ends lost 3 bases and 7 bases respectively, with 10 bases between them. CDR1 and CDR2 from the germline V gene are DFQATT and SNEGSKA (reference sequence). The CDR3 bases that were read are TGCAGTGCTAGTCCCGGGTTGAACACC. It yields the protein CSASPGLNT. In full, the CDR3 reads CSASPGLNTIYF.

With regard to this clone: The CDR3 end lies 3 residues beyond the end of the read and is filled in from the germline J gene. This chain joins TRBV20-1 and TRBJ1-2, with a possible D match to TRBD1 (5 bases). The CDR3 covers 12 residues. Per the germline V gene, CDR1 is DFQATT and CDR2 is SNEGSKA (reference sequence). The germline V and J ends were trimmed by 8 bases and 6 bases, with 16 bases remaining between them. The CDR3 loop reads CSPLLAGDGYTF. The sequenced CDR3 bases are TGCAGTCCCCTCCTGGCGGGGGATGGC.

This clone ranks as medium-sized in terms of frequency. The read falls 3 residues short of the CDR3 end, and the missing part is taken from the germline J gene. V usage is TRBV19 and J usage is TRBJ2-3, with D maybe TRBD2 (6 bases). CDR1 and CDR2 from the germline V gene are LNHDA and SQIVND (reference sequence). This CDR3 spans 14 amino acids. Deletions cut 3 bases from V and 0 bases from J, with 7 bases between. The CDR3 sequence: CASSITSSTDTQYF. The covered CDR3 bases are TGTGCCAGTAGTATTACTAGCAGCACAGATACG.

This clone ranks as medium-sized in terms of frequency. The CDR3 end falls 3 residues outside the read, so it is completed with the germline J gene. The chain combines TRBV5-1 with TRBJ2-7; 8 bases fit TRBD1. V trimming: 8 bases; J trimming: 1 base; junction bases outside the gene matches: 14. The V gene's germline CDR1 is SGHRS and CDR2 YFSETQ. The CDR3 has 16 residues. The part of the CDR3 DNA that was read is TGCGCCAGTCAACCCTTTGGACAGGGCGAGTCCTACGAG. Translating gives CASQPFGQGESYE. The full CDR3 protein reads CASQPFGQGESYEQYF.

A remark on this clone: The DNA ends 3 residues before the CDR3 does, and the rest of the CDR3 is filled in from the germline J gene. V usage is TRBV7-3 and J usage is TRBJ2-5, with 8 bases lining up with TRBD2. CDR1 SGHTA and CDR2 FQGTGA come from the germline V gene. Trimming cost V 2 bases and J 5 bases; bases outside gene matches: 10. CDR3 length: 16 amino acids. The DNA read from the CDR3 is TGTGCCAGCAGCTTAGGGACCAGCGGGGGAGATGAGACC. The encoded protein is CASSLGTSGGDET. The entire CDR3 is CASSLGTSGGDETQYF.

A remark on this clone: Read sequence stops 3 residues before the CDR3 end, and the germline J gene provides the missing end. The chain joins TRBV2 to TRBJ1-1; 8 positions match TRBD1. The germline CDR1 and CDR2 sequences are SNHLY and FYNNEI. This CDR3 is 14 amino acids long. V dropped 6 bases and J dropped 1; count of bases not matched to a gene: 4. CDR3 bases read: TGTGCCAGCAGCTACAGGGGGGCGAACACTGAA. Translated, it gives CASSYRGANTE. The entire CDR3 is CASSYRGANTEAFF.